These T cell receptor beta chains were read from a single sample in a study of HIV-infected patients and healthy controls. Using its own MiXCR run on the 5' RACE reads, TCRdb lists one record per CDR3 protein. The sample has approximately 67,000 distinct CDR3 sequences; around 16% are singletons. The sequenced material came from CD4+ T cells from blood. The receptor set was obtained from a human donor in good health. Each CDR3 is given with its conserved first and last residue. Each record gives: clone size, D gene, J gene, V gene, CDR3 protein, CDR3 DNA. The D gene is left open where the match is weak. Clone sizes are given selectively: once, few, many, or a class where the clone is expanded.

>NA|NA|TRBJ2-3|TRBV29-1
CSVVGISTDTQYF
TGCAGCGTTGTGGGGATATCCACAGATACGCAGTATTTT
>NA|TRBD1|TRBJ2-7|TRBV2
CASRMGQSSWEQYF
TGTGCCAGCAGAATGGGACAGTCTTCTTGGGAGCAGTACTTC
>many|TRBD1|TRBJ1-1|TRBV25-1
CASKPGTGYILAFF
TGTGCCAGCAAACCCGGGACAGGGTATATACTAGCTTTCTTT
>many|TRBD1|TRBJ2-3|TRBV18
CASSPPRGQSDTQYF
TGTGCCAGCTCACCACCGAGGGGGCAGTCCGATACGCAGTATTTT
>many|NA|TRBJ2-4|TRBV11-2
CASSPIAGSDIQYF
TGTGCCAGCAGCCCCATAGCAGGATCGGACATTCAGTACTTC
>many|NA|TRBJ2-3|TRBV29-1
CSAMTGSTDTQYF
TGCAGCGCCATGACAGGAAGCACAGATACGCAGTATTTT
>few|NA|TRBJ2-7|TRBV20-1
CSPTAASRAEQYF
TGCAGTCCGACGGCAGCCAGCAGGGCCGAGCAGTACTTC
>many|TRBD1|TRBJ1-1|TRBV28
CASSLQQGRTEAFF
TGTGCCAGCAGTTTACAACAGGGGAGAACTGAAGCTTTCTTT
>NA|NA|TRBJ1-4|TRBV28
CASSHRGTGATNEKLFF
TGTGCCAGCAGTCATCGCGGGACGGGGGCAACTAATGAAAAACTGTTTTTT
>many|NA|TRBJ2-3|TRBV15
CATSRPRRTSTDTQYF
TGTGCCACCAGCAGGCCTAGAAGGACAAGCACAGATACGCAGTATTTT
>few|TRBD2|TRBJ2-3|TRBV7-9
CASSGAGGTDTQYF
TGTGCCAGCAGCGGGGCGGGAGGCACAGATACGCAGTATTTT
>few|NA|TRBJ2-5|TRBV20-1
CSARVGQETQYF
TGCAGTGCTAGAGTTGGCCAAGAGACCCAGTACTTC
>NA|NA|TRBJ2-1|TRBV30
CAWSVGAGRYNEQFF
TGTGCCTGGAGTGTAGGGGCAGGACGATACAATGAGCAGTTCTTC
>NA|NA|TRBJ1-2|TRBV7-8
CASSQVANYGYTF
TGTGCCAGCAGCCAGGTAGCTAACTATGGCTACACCTTC
>NA|NA|TRBJ2-7|TRBV5-1
CASSLTDRDYGGQYF
TGCGCCAGCAGCCTAACGGACAGGGACTACGGGGGGCAGTACTTC
>many|NA|TRBJ1-1|TRBV7-2
CASSFGLNTEAFF
TGTGCCAGCAGCTTTGGACTTAACACTGAAGCTTTCTTT
>few|TRBD2|TRBJ2-1|TRBV12-3/TRBV12-4
CASSLPSLAGGLNEQFF
TGTGCCAGCAGTTTACCCTCCTTGGCGGGGGGTCTCAATGAGCAGTTCTTC
>many|NA|TRBJ2-1|TRBV6-2/TRBV6-3
CASSYSGLVIEQFF
TGTGCCAGCAGTTACTCGGGACTCGTTATTGAGCAGTTCTTC
>few|NA|TRBJ1-4|TRBV5-1
CASSLTGPNEKLFF
TGCGCCAGCAGCTTGACGGGTCCGAATGAAAAACTGTTTTTT
>NA|NA|TRBJ2-4|TRBV5-1
CASSLGSATKNVQYF
TGCGCCAGCAGCTTGGGTTCAGCCACAAAAAACGTTCAGTACTTC
>many|NA|TRBJ2-7|TRBV7-2
CASSLGVPYEQYF
TGTGCCAGCAGCTTAGGCGTACCCTACGAGCAGTACTTC
>NA|NA|TRBJ1-5|TRBV20-1
CSARGHSGQPQHF
TGCAGTGCCAGGGGACATTCGGGACAGCCCCAGCATTTT
>few|NA|TRBJ1-5|TRBV20-1
CSAGGGTAGSNQPQHF
TGCAGTGCTGGAGGGGGGACGGCAGGGAGCAATCAGCCCCAGCATTTT
>many|TRBD2|TRBJ2-5|TRBV28
CASSPSGGQETQYF
TGTGCCAGCAGTCCTAGCGGGGGTCAAGAGACCCAGTACTTC
>many|TRBD1|TRBJ2-1|TRBV2
CASSLTQGYEQFF
TGTGCCAGCAGTCTCACACAGGGGTATGAGCAGTTCTTC
>many|NA|TRBJ2-5|TRBV5-1
CASGPGSNKETQYF
TGCGCCAGCGGGCCCGGGAGTAATAAAGAGACCCAGTACTTC
>few|NA|TRBJ1-5|TRBV15
CATSRVQGPGGQPQHF
TGTGCCACCAGCAGAGTCCAGGGGCCTGGGGGTCAGCCCCAGCATTTT
>NA|TRBD2|TRBJ2-7|TRBV20-1
CSARGQRGTAGSYEQYF
TGCAGTGCTAGGGGCCAACGCGGTACAGCGGGGTCCTACGAGCAGTACTTC
>NA|TRBD1|TRBJ2-1|TRBV6-2/TRBV6-3
CASSPGTVSRWFF
TGTGCCAGCAGTCCTGGGACAGTATCTCGGTGGTTCTTC
>few|NA|TRBJ2-1|TRBV12-3/TRBV12-4
CASSSKSNEQFF
TGTGCCAGCAGTTCGAAAAGTAATGAGCAGTTCTTC
>few|TRBD1|TRBJ2-1|TRBV7-6
CASSSTDRSSYNEQFF
TGTGCCAGCAGCTCTACGGACAGGAGCTCCTACAATGAGCAGTTCTTC
>NA|NA|TRBJ1-2|TRBV20-1
CSASPAVYGYTF
TGCAGTGCTAGCCCCGCAGTCTATGGCTACACCTTC
>NA|TRBD2|TRBJ2-1|TRBV3-1
CASSRLSGRARNEQFF
TGTGCCAGCAGCCGACTGAGCGGGAGGGCCAGGAATGAGCAGTTCTTC
>NA|TRBD2|TRBJ2-7|TRBV3-1
CASSHGLAQYF
TGTGCCAGCAGCCACGGACTAGCGCAGTACTTC
>NA|TRBD2|TRBJ2-1|TRBV30
CAWSKERERYNEQFF
TGTGCCTGGAGTAAAGAGCGGGAGAGGTACAATGAGCAGTTCTTC
>few|NA|TRBJ1-1|TRBV20-1
CSAGHGQLNTEAFF
TGCAGTGCTGGCCACGGACAGTTGAACACTGAAGCTTTCTTT
>few|NA|TRBJ2-7|TRBV18
CASSQTGYGNGVYEQYF
TGTGCCAGCTCACAGACAGGTTATGGCAATGGGGTCTACGAGCAGTACTTC
>NA|TRBD1|TRBJ1-5|TRBV7-2
CASSPYRGNQPQHF
TGTGCCAGCAGCCCATACAGGGGTAATCAGCCCCAGCATTTT
>NA|NA|TRBJ1-6|TRBV20-1
CSASYPGPSGGTIRALHF
TGCAGTGCTAGTTACCCGGGACCTTCGGGGGGGACAATTAGGGCCCTCCACTTT
>few|NA|TRBJ1-1|TRBV13
CATTSYKHAEAFF
TGTGCCACCACCTCCTACAAGCACGCTGAAGCTTTCTTT
>NA|TRBD1|TRBJ2-7|TRBV19
CASRKGQGVNEQYF
TGTGCCAGTAGGAAGGGACAGGGTGTCAACGAGCAGTACTTC
>NA|NA|TRBJ2-3|TRBV27
CASKLGDTQYF
TGTGCCAGCAAGTTGGGCGATACGCAGTATTTT
>many|NA|TRBJ2-3|TRBV14
CASSPLASTDTQYF
TGTGCCAGCAGCCCCCTAGCTTCAACAGATACGCAGTATTTT
>NA|NA|TRBJ2-7|TRBV7-2
CASARAGTYEQYF
TGTGCCAGCGCGAGGGCGGGGACCTACGAGCAGTACTTC
>NA|NA|TRBJ1-1|TRBV19
CATRDTLNTEAFF
TGTGCCACCCGGGACACATTGAACACTGAAGCTTTCTTT
>NA|TRBD1|TRBJ1-4|TRBV18
CASSPGTGANEKLFF
TGTGCCAGCTCACCCGGGACAGGAGCTAATGAAAAACTGTTTTTT
>NA|NA|TRBJ2-1|TRBV14
CASSQDREQFF
TGTGCCAGCAGCCAAGATCGGGAGCAGTTCTTC
>NA|NA|TRBJ2-4|TRBV28
CASGEWAKNIQYF
TGTGCCAGCGGTGAGTGGGCCAAAAACATTCAGTACTTC
>NA|NA|TRBJ2-7|TRBV6-1
CASSDGLALEYF
TGTGCCAGCAGTGATGGACTCGCTCTGGAGTACTTC
>many|NA|TRBJ1-2|TRBV11-2
CASSLENPGSYGYTF
TGTGCCAGCAGCTTAGAAAATCCGGGGAGCTATGGCTACACCTTC